A single sample is the source of the 29 T cell receptor beta chains below, sequenced in a study of blood T cell repertoires in COVID-19. Measured with immunoSEQ multiplex PCR; TCRdb has only the in-frame clones, and not every one. Of around 68,000 clones listed, roughly 86% are singletons. Sequenced: peripheral blood. All receptors come from a woman between 50 and 59 years old with acute or convalescent COVID-19.

J is TRBJ1-1 and V is TRBV3-1 (or the pseudogene TRBV3-2); no reliable D call. The germline gives CDR1 LGHDT, CDR2 YNNKEL (reference sequence). CDR3 length: 15 amino acids. With 0 bases removed from V and 0 bases from J, the gap between germline ends came to 8 bases. This CDR3 reads CASSQDSGMNTEAFF. For the CDR3, the DNA is TGTGCCAGCAGCCAAGATTCGGGGATGAACACTGAAGCTTTCTTT.

The V and J genes are TRBV4-1 and TRBJ2-5; the D is unclear. V shed 0 bases and J shed 0 bases, with 8 bases lying between them. The CDR3 covers 15 residues. CDR1 MGHRA and CDR2 YSYEKL come from the germline V gene. The CDR3 protein is CASSQDNVDQETQYF. For the CDR3, the DNA is TGCGCCAGCAGCCAAGATAATGTCGACCAAGAGACCCAGTACTTC.

J is TRBJ2-7 and V is TRBV14, with a possible D match to TRBD2 (6 bases). V was pared by 4 bases and J by 6 bases, with 16 bases between. CDR1 and CDR2 from the germline V gene are SGHDN and FVKESK. This CDR3 has 14 residues. As DNA, the CDR3 is TGTGCCAGCAGCCGCGACACGGGGGTAGGCGAGCAGTACTTC. It codes for CASSRDTGVGEQYF.

This chain uses TRBV19 with TRBJ2-1; possibly TRBD1 for D (6 bases). CDR3 length equals 13 residues. V lost 11 bases to trimming and J lost 6 bases, with 17 bases between them. CDR1 is LNHDA, CDR2 SQIVND, per germline (reference sequence). The CDR3: CACNREVGNEQFF. The CDR3 DNA reads as TGTGCCTGTAACAGGGAAGTTGGCAATGAGCAGTTCTTC.

The V gene is TRBV19, the J gene TRBJ1-5; D not resolved. Looked up from germline, CDR1 is LNHDA and CDR2 is SQIVND (reference sequence). CDR3 size: 13 residues. Trimming took off 7 bases at V and 7 bases at J, with 14 bases between the two ends. The CDR3 region has the DNA TGTGCCAGTAATACATTCGGGTCCCAGCCCCAGCATTTT. Protein sequence: CASNTFGSQPQHF.

This CDR3 is CAWRRGGDFLYEQYF. The CDR3 DNA reads TGTGCCTGGAGGCGAGGGGGGGACTTTCTCTACGAGCAGTACTTC. The chain links TRBV30 to TRBJ2-7; tentatively, D is TRBD2 (7 bases). There are 15 residues in the CDR3. V was trimmed by 3 bases and J by 3 bases, leaving 18 bases between them. Germline V CDR1 and CDR2: GTSNPN, SVGIG (reference sequence). The full variable domain, with the rest looked up from reference TRBV30 and TRBJ2-7, is SQTIHQWPATLVQPVGSPLSLECTVEGTSNPNLYWYRQAAGRGLQLLFYSVGIGQISSEVPQNLSASRPQDRQFILSSKKLLLSDSGFYLCAWRRGGDFLYEQYFGPGTRLTVT.

The J gene is TRBJ2-7, the V gene TRBV7-9, with 11 nucleotides matching TRBD1. This CDR3 spans 17 amino acids. Looked up from germline, CDR1 is SEHNR and CDR2 is FQNEAQ (reference sequence). The junction had 8 bases not matched to a gene; V was cut back by 4 bases and J by 0 bases. The chain's CDR3 is CASSSTTGTGGSYEQYF. The DNA of the CDR3 is TGTGCCAGCAGCTCAACGACCGGGACAGGGGGCTCCTACGAGCAGTACTTC.

This CDR3 is CASSFGGVNEQFF. CDR3 bases: TGTGCCAGCAGCTTCGGGGGGGTCAATGAGCAGTTCTTC. The chain combines TRBV5-6 with TRBJ2-1; 8 bases agree with TRBD2. Germline CDR1 SGHDT, CDR2 YYEEEE. The CDR3 covers 13 residues. V was clipped by 2 bases and J by 6 bases; unmatched bases: 1.

The genes are TRBV10-3 and TRBJ1-2; TRBD1 aligns across 7 bases. This CDR3 has 12 residues. Trimming took 4 bases from V and 6 from J; bases not matched to a gene: 2. Germline loops: CDR1 ENHRY, CDR2 SYGVKD. The CDR3 nucleotides read TGTGCCATCAGTGCAGGGGGGCATGGCTACACCTTC. Its translation is CAISAGGHGYTF.

In DNA, the CDR3 is TGTGCCAGCCAAGGACAGGGGGAGACCCAGTACTTC. It yields the protein CASQGQGETQYF. This chain links TRBV2 with TRBJ2-5; 9 bases match TRBD1. Germline V CDR1 and CDR2: SNHLY, FYNNEI. With 8 bases clipped from V and 5 bases from J, the junction kept 3 bases outside the gene matches. There are 12 residues in the CDR3.

This clone was detected once. The chain recombines TRBV4-2 with TRBJ2-7; 9 nucleotides agree with TRBD2. The CDR3 has 16 residues. Germline CDR1 LGHNA, CDR2 YNFKEQ. J lost 5 bases, V lost 3 bases, and 11 bases had no gene match. CDR3 DNA sequence: TGTGCCAGCAGCCAGACTTGGGCGGGAGGGGTGGACGAGCAGTACTTC. Translated, it gives CASSQTWAGGVDEQYF.

CDR3 residues: CASSARSGTGGHEQYF. CDR3 coding DNA: TGTGCCAGCAGCGCAAGATCCGGGACAGGGGGCCACGAGCAGTACTTC. The rearrangement joins TRBV7-3 to TRBJ2-7; 12 positions match TRBD1. The junction had 10 bases not matched to a gene; V was cut back by 5 bases and J by 5 bases. The CDR3 length is 16 residues. Germline V lookup: CDR1 SGHTA, CDR2 FQGTGA.

This CDR3 is CSVDQGVRDTQYF. The CDR3 nucleotides are TGCAGCGTAGATCAGGGGGTGCGGGATACGCAGTATTTT. The chain uses TRBV29-1 and TRBJ2-3; 7 bases are a match to TRBD1. V lost 6 bases and J lost 6; bases outside the gene matches: 9. From germline, CDR1 is SQVTM and CDR2 ANQGSEA. The CDR3 consists of 13 residues.

V usage is TRBV4-2 and J usage is TRBJ2-3, with D possibly matching TRBD2 (6 bases). In germline, CDR1 is LGHNA, CDR2 YNFKEQ. The CDR3 runs 15 residues. Trimming removed 4 bases at V and 8 bases at J, with 19 bases between. The CDR3 is CASSPTDGSFGTQYF. DNA for the CDR3: TGTGCCAGCAGCCCGACCGACGGGAGTTTTGGTACGCAGTATTTT.

The gene calls are TRBV19 and TRBJ2-4; TRBD1 might be the D (5 bases). V gave up 6 bases and J gave up 14 bases, with 20 bases separating them. The CDR3 spans 13 residues. Germline loops: CDR1 LNHDA, CDR2 SQIVND (reference sequence). The CDR3 sequence: CASSPGSGAAEYF. CDR3 in DNA: TGTGCCAGTAGCCCAGGGTCTGGGGCCGCGGAGTACTTC.

Only one count was recorded for this clone. V is TRBV19 and J is TRBJ1-5, with unresolved D. Germline CDR1 reads LNHDA; CDR2 reads SQIVND (reference sequence). The germline V and J ends were trimmed by 3 bases and 0 bases, with 12 bases remaining between them. The CDR3 covers 16 residues. In DNA form, the CDR3 reads TGTGCCAGTAGTATGAGGGCAGATTATAGCAATCAGCCCCAGCATTTT. Protein: CASSMRADYSNQPQHF.

This sequence joins TRBV29-1 and TRBJ2-5, with D tentatively TRBD1 (6 bases). The CDR3 runs to 14 residues. Germline values: CDR1 SQVTM, CDR2 ANQGSEA. With 3 bases removed from V and 3 bases from J, the gap between germline ends came to 14 bases. CDR3 sequence: CSVEARGKKETQYF. The CDR3 DNA sequence: TGCAGCGTTGAGGCCAGGGGAAAGAAAGAGACCCAGTACTTC.

CDR3 sequence: CASSLDGFYSSGNTIYF. DNA of the CDR3: TGTGCCAGCAGCCTCGATGGATTCTACAGCTCTGGAAACACCATATATTTT. V is TRBV4-2 and J is TRBJ1-3; the D is unclear. Germline values: CDR1 LGHNA, CDR2 YNFKEQ. The CDR3 contains 17 residues. The V gene lost 4 bases and the J gene lost 0 bases, with 16 bases spanning the gap.

This chain uses TRBV2 with TRBJ1-5, with no clear D. The CDR3 has 14 residues. CDR1 is SNHLY, CDR2 FYNNEI, per germline. V lost 6 bases, J lost 10 bases, and 19 bases lay in between. The CDR3 DNA sequence: TGTGCCAGCAGGGAGGACCGTGGAGATCTTCCCCAGCATTTT. Translated: CASREDRGDLPQHF.

The chain employs TRBV2 and TRBJ1-2; D might be TRBD1 (6 bases). Trimming cost V 8 bases and J 3 bases, with 13 bases left between them. The V gene's germline CDR1 is SNHLY and CDR2 FYNNEI. The CDR3 sequence is 13 residues long. CDR3 loop: CASADSPYYGYTF. The CDR3 DNA follows: TGTGCCAGCGCGGACAGTCCATACTATGGCTACACCTTC.

The chain has TRBV7-2 and TRBJ2-7; TRBD1 agrees at 7 bases. The junction had 6 bases not matched to a gene; V was cut back by 1 base and J by 3 bases. Germline values: CDR1 SGHTA, CDR2 FQGNSA. This CDR3 comprises 15 residues. The CDR3 sequence is CASSLELGGIYEQYF. DNA for the CDR3: TGTGCCAGCAGCTTAGAGTTAGGGGGCATCTACGAGCAGTACTTC.

The chain joins TRBV2 to TRBJ1-2; 9 nucleotides agree with TRBD1. Germline V gives CDR1 SNHLY, CDR2 FYNNEI. Unmatched junction bases numbered 9, after V lost 6 bases and J lost 1 base. The CDR3 spans 16 residues. As DNA, the CDR3 is TGTGCCAGCAGCATCACCGGGACAGGGTTTAACTATGGCTACACCTTC. Protein sequence: CASSITGTGFNYGYTF.

The chain recombines TRBV19 with TRBJ2-2; D is uncertain. The ends were cut back, 3 bases at V and 5 bases at J, with 7 bases in the middle. Germline CDR1 reads LNHDA; CDR2 reads SQIVND (reference sequence). CDR3 length equals 13 residues. CDR3 loop: CASSMSGTGELFF. Here the CDR3 DNA reads TGTGCCAGTAGTATGTCCGGGACCGGGGAGCTGTTTTTT.

The genes are TRBV30 and TRBJ1-3, with D unresolved. The CDR3 is 17 amino acids. Trimming left V 5 bases short and J 0 bases short, with 20 bases between. CDR1 and CDR2 (germline): GTSNPN, SVGIG (reference sequence). In DNA, the CDR3 is TGTGCCTGGGAGTGGATCGGAGAGGGCCACTCTGGAAACACCATATATTTT. Translated, it gives CAWEWIGEGHSGNTIYF.

The chain carries TRBV15 and TRBJ1-1; TRBD1 agrees at 7 bases. The V and J ends lost 3 bases and 8 bases, in that order; junction bases with no gene match: 9. The germline V gene encodes CDR1 LNHNV and CDR2 YYDKDF (reference sequence). This CDR3 is 14 amino acids long. CDR3 amino acids: CATSREGQPTEAFF. Here the CDR3 DNA reads TGTGCCACCAGCAGGGAGGGACAGCCTACGGAAGCTTTCTTT.

The gene calls are TRBV4-2 and TRBJ2-1; 13 bases align to TRBD2. Unmatched junction bases numbered 12, after V lost 1 base and J lost 15 bases. Germline assignment: CDR1 LGHNA and CDR2 YNFKEQ. There are 16 residues in the CDR3. DNA of the CDR3: TGTGCCAGCAGCCAAGGGGGAGGACTAGCGGGAGTAGGCACGTTCTTC. Translated, it gives CASSQGGGLAGVGTFF.

The genes are TRBV18 and TRBJ1-1, with 9 bases fitting TRBD1. Trimming took 3 bases from V and 3 from J; bases not matched to a gene: 5. This CDR3 is built from 15 residues. Per germline, CDR1 KGHSH and CDR2 LQKENI. CDR3 sequence reads: CASSPPGQGYTEAFF. The CDR3 bases are TGTGCCAGCTCACCGCCGGGACAGGGTTACACTGAAGCTTTCTTT.

V is TRBV6-5 and J is TRBJ1-1, with 7 bases lining up with TRBD1. The CDR3 length is 15 residues. The germline V gene encodes CDR1 MNHEY and CDR2 SVGAGI. The J segment lost 1 base and the V segment lost 0 bases, leaving 2 bases of the junction unmatched. CDR3 loop: CASSYSWTGNTEAFF. Written as DNA, the CDR3 is TGTGCCAGCAGTTACTCTTGGACAGGGAACACTGAAGCTTTCTTT.

The rearrangement links TRBV27 to TRBJ2-1; maybe TRBD1 (6 bases). Trimming removed 10 bases from V and 5 bases from J, with 18 bases in between. The CDR3 consists of 14 residues. The germline V gene encodes CDR1 MNHEY and CDR2 SMNVEV (reference sequence). The CDR3 is CATAGVGTDNEQFF. CDR3 nucleotide sequence: TGTGCCACCGCAGGGGTCGGAACCGACAATGAGCAGTTCTTC.